This TCR beta chain derives from a study of blood T cell repertoires in COVID-19. Across the study: PBMCs, B-cell-depleted T cells, or T cells provided the cDNA or gDNA that made up the material.

Repertoires were generated with immunoSEQ multiplex PCR, while TCRdb's copy carries only in-frame clones and drops some. The sample has under 200,000 clones, roughly 80% seen once. This CDR3 spans 15 amino acids. Trimming took off 0 bases at V and 0 bases at J, with 4 bases between the two ends. Germline V gene lookup returns CDR1 SGHNT and CDR2 YYREEE (reference sequence). Adults between about 18 and 89 years of age took part from more than 20 US areas. Sequencing was done on a sample of PBMCs or T cells enriched from blood (not recorded which). This TCR was recovered from an older woman who had recovered from COVID-19. The genes are TRBV5-4 and TRBJ2-6; D is ambiguous. The CDR3 coding sequence is TGTGCCAGCAGCTTGGAACTCTCTGGGGCCAACGTCCTGACTTTC. It specifies CASSLELSGANVLTF.